This paragraph reports one TCR beta chain. This CDR3 spans 13 amino acids. Trimming cost V 8 bases and J 3 bases, with 13 bases left between them. Germline CDR1 MNHEY, CDR2 SMNVEV (reference sequence). Authors' methods: Nucleated cell number was recorded as an estimate derived from reference gene primer amplification. The data were produced by immunoSEQ multiplex PCR, yet TCRdb's version contains in-frame clones alone and is incomplete. Clone size and V and J calls were adopted from that table, with D and trimming inferred from the DNA. Of over 150,000 clones in the sample, more than 75% were seen once. The data are from a study of blood T cell repertoires in COVID-19. Looking at the study overall: The analysed material was cDNA or gDNA that came from T cells, B-cell-depleted T cells, or PBMCs.

J is TRBJ1-2 and V is TRBV27; no clear D. Input material: peripheral blood. This clonotype was sampled from a man aged 50 to 60 who had recovered from COVID-19. The CDR3 DNA is TGTGCCAGCGCCCCACTTACCCACTATGGCTACACCTTC. Its translation: CASAPLTHYGYTF.